This paragraph reports one T cell receptor beta chain. The missing conserved phenylalanine or tryptophan at the end of this CDR3 makes a read error likely. TCRdb re-analysed the multiplex PCR reads in MiXCR, keeping a single row per CDR3 protein. The table has about 270,000 distinct CDR3 sequences, about 33% seen once; the top ten hold over 0.95%. This sample stems from a study of breast tumors, draining lymph nodes, adjacent tissues. Deletions cut 2 bases from V and 9 bases from J, with 14 bases between. Germline assignment: CDR1 SGHTA and CDR2 FQGNSA. The CDR3 extends over 14 amino acids. The lymph nodes were axillary draining lymph nodes from breast cancer patients.

The sequencing sample was made of axillary lymph node tissue. The sequence came from a female donor with breast cancer. Some clones in this sample may be carry-over from other donors' samples. This sequence joins TRBV7-2 and TRBJ2-1; D is uncertain. Here the CDR3 reads CASSLMTHGSEQFL. The CDR3 nucleotides are TGTGCCAGCAGCTTAATGACCCATGGCAGTGAGCAGTTCCTC.